Reported below is one T cell receptor (beta chain). This receptor's antigen is unknown. No base quality information exists; no much larger clone differs at one position. This specimen comes from a study of blood T cell repertoires in COVID-19 (dated by TCRdb to about 2020). For the wider study: Samples covering the acute and convalescent phases of COVID-19 were provided by collaborators in the United States, Italy and Spain. Samples were obtained from the ongoing ImmuneRACE study (first 160 participants) and from over 1,000 subjects provided by 6 global collaborators. The repertoires were released in a freely available public database intended as a resource for research on the immune response to SARS-CoV-2. Where available, HLA class I and class II types were obtained from metadata supplied by the sample provider rather than from assay-based typing. The material from the prospective study consisted of cDNA or gDNA derived from T cells, B-cell-depleted T cells, or PBMCs. A de-identified subject ID, COVID-19 status, age in years and sex were almost always included in the sample metadata. Subjects who had been exposed to COVID-19, were actively infected with it, or had recovered from it provided the deeply sampled blood TCRbeta repertoires that made up the dataset.

What the authors observed across the whole study: The amount of clinical and demographic metadata varied by source and participant and was provided uncurated.

The immunoSEQ Assay, a bias-controlled multiplex PCR, was used to amplify TCRbeta CDR3 regions from genomic DNA. As for how the authors treated the data: Within the assay, amplification of reference gene primers was used to estimate how many nucleated cells each sample contained. To quantify the absolute abundance of each unique TCRbeta CDR3 rearrangement, sequence reads were collapsed and filtered. For each sample, productive Simpson clonality was calculated as the square root of Simpson's diversity index across productive rearrangements. The table comes from immuneACCESS by way of TCRdb, which keeps in-frame sequences with V and J called. Part of the clones is missing from these tables; in studies checked, under half for an unresolved V gene and the rest for unknown reasons. V, J and clone size were drawn from that table, and D and trimming were deduced from the DNA. The sample records about 180,000 clones, about three quarters of which are singletons. Over 9.5% of the sample rests with the top ten.

In Seattle, one collaborating source enrolled patients while the infection was active and tracked those patients longitudinally over the course of disease. Whole blood was collected in K2EDTA tubes by collaborating institutions according to the institutions' own protocols. For TCRbeta analysis, collaborators shipped samples in one of three forms: frozen whole blood, isolated PBMCs, or DNA extracted from either of those sample types. CDR1 GTSNPN and CDR2 SVGIG were looked up in the germline V gene (reference sequence). V is cut by 3 bases and J by 0 bases, and the space between the germline ends is 21 bases. The CDR3, cysteine through phenylalanine, is 18 amino acids long. Of the read, only the CDR3 DNA is kept; its 54 bases are in frame from base 1.

The sample taken for sequencing was peripheral blood. The clonotype originates from a woman aged 80 or over with COVID-19, enrolled during active disease. This receptor chain uses TRBV30 and TRBJ2-1, with TRBD2 perhaps the D gene, on 5 matching bases. The DNA sequence follows: TGTGCCTGGAGCGGGTTAGTCGAGGGCGTTAGCTCCTACAATGAGCAGTTCTTC. The resulting protein is CAWSGLVEGVSSYNEQFF.